The clone carrying this T cell receptor beta chain is a singleton in its sample. What it binds is not known. The protocol was immunoSEQ multiplex PCR, while the TCRdb copy is restricted to in-frame clones and leaves out a portion. The repertoire holds some 350,000 clones, with roughly 81% as singletons. This entry comes from a study of Ad26.COV2.S vaccination and SARS-CoV-2 variants. Treatment of the sample: over 15 received Ad26.COV2.S at low or high dose, single or two shots; about five received placebo; per-sample allocation not given. Sampling was done on day 63 after the first vaccine or placebo injection. Study-wide findings and caveats: Vaccine recipients and placebo recipients showed similar non-spike TCR breadth. Recipients given vaccine exceeded placebo recipients in spike-specific TCR breadth.

Per the germline V gene, CDR1 is SGHDT and CDR2 is YYEEEE. This CDR3 spans 15 amino acids. With 2 bases removed from V and 1 base from J, the gap between germline ends came to 9 bases. The genes are TRBV5-6 and TRBJ1-4, with D hard to call. The TCR originated in a person between 18 and 60 years old who received the Ad26.COV2.S COVID-19 vaccine or a placebo. Sequencing used peripheral blood, obtained in a trial of Ad26.COV2.S vaccine versus placebo. The CDR3 loop reads CASSFRRVTNEKLFF. The CDR3, as DNA: TGTGCCAGCAGCTTCAGGAGGGTAACTAATGAAAAACTGTTTTTT.